This T cell receptor (beta chain) was profiled in a study of PD-L1 blockade in urothelial cancer. The assay was immunoSEQ multiplex PCR, and TCRdb's table has in-frame clones only and misses some. The table lists about 52,000 clones, roughly four fifths of them singletons, with roughly 3.9% in the top ten. Time point described: pretreatment peripheral blood. Each patient gave between 1 and 8 samples of peripheral blood mononuclear cells, which were collected pretreatment and during treatment. The CDR3 covers 16 residues. V shed 4 bases, J shed 5 bases, and the junction held 11 bases outside the gene matches. Germline loops: CDR1 SGHRS, CDR2 YFSETQ.

The V call is TRBV5-1, the J call TRBJ1-4; 7 bases map to TRBD1. The TCR sequence derives from a man in his 70s with urothelial cancer. The sample was PBMCs, taken around atezolizumab (anti-PD-L1) treatment. This chain's CDR3 is CASSPGTGQRNEKLFF. The CDR3 nucleotides read TGCGCCAGCAGCCCCGGGACGGGACAGCGCAATGAAAAACTGTTTTTT. The full variable domain, with the rest looked up from reference TRBV5-1 and TRBJ1-4, is KAGVTQTPRYLIKTRGQQVTLSCSPISGHRSVSWYQQTPGQGLQFLFEYFSETQRNKGNFPGRFSGRQFSNSRSEMNVSTLELGDSALYLCASSPGTGQRNEKLFFGSGTQLSVL.